The source of this T cell receptor (beta chain) is a study of PD-1 blockade in classical Hodgkin lymphoma. Libraries were prepared by immunoSEQ multiplex PCR; TCRdb keeps only in-frame clonotypes and omits some of them. The data hold about 97,000 clones, with approximately 83% observed a single time. Findings and limits, study-wide: Baseline diversity in complete responders resembled that of newly diagnosed patients.

This clone was recorded only once. The antigen remains unidentified. The CDR3 is 15 residues long. CDR1 LNHDA and CDR2 SQIVND come from the germline V gene (reference sequence). V was shortened by 1 base and J by 3 bases, with 11 bases between the two germline ends. All the patients suffered relapse after autologous stem cell transplantation, and brentuximab vedotin exposure differed. The sequencing here drew on peripheral blood mononuclear cells (PBMCs), taken at baseline. The receptor was derived from a human donor with classical Hodgkin lymphoma. The chain combines TRBV19 with TRBJ2-3, with D perhaps matching TRBD1 or TRBD2 (5 bases each). CDR3 loop: CASSIGGSRTDTQYF. As DNA, the CDR3 is TGTGCCAGTAGTATAGGGGGGAGCCGTACAGATACGCAGTATTTT.